There are a few counts of the clone carrying this T cell receptor beta chain. According to the study, TCR beta libraries were built with iRepertoire HTBI primers and CDR3-region Arm-PCR. TCRdb analysed the multiplex PCR reads with MiXCR anew, one entry per CDR3 protein. This sample has about 540,000 distinct CDR3 sequences, with approximately 13% found just once. Time point in this sample: newly diagnosed GD, antithyroid drugs for less than 3 months. Extracted RNA from PBMCs served as the source of the TCR library. This CDR3 comprises 19 residues. After removal of 2 bases from V and 2 bases from J, the junction contained 9 bases not matched to a gene. Germline CDR1 reads SGHVS; CDR2 reads FNYEAQ. The entry originates in a study of regulatory T cells in long-lasting Graves disease. These data also formed part of another study, on T cells in Graves' hyperthyroidism and ophthalmopathy.

The input for sequencing was peripheral blood mononuclear cells (PBMCs), taken at new diagnosis, from a patient treated with antithyroid drugs. The rearrangement links TRBV7-6 to TRBJ2-3, with 14 nucleotides matching TRBD2. The clonotype comes from a man aged 30-40 years with Graves disease. The chain's CDR3 is CASSLTLTSGRAPTDTQYF. CDR3 sequence (DNA): TGTGCCAGCAGCTTAACGCTGACTAGCGGGAGGGCCCCCACAGATACGCAGTATTTT.